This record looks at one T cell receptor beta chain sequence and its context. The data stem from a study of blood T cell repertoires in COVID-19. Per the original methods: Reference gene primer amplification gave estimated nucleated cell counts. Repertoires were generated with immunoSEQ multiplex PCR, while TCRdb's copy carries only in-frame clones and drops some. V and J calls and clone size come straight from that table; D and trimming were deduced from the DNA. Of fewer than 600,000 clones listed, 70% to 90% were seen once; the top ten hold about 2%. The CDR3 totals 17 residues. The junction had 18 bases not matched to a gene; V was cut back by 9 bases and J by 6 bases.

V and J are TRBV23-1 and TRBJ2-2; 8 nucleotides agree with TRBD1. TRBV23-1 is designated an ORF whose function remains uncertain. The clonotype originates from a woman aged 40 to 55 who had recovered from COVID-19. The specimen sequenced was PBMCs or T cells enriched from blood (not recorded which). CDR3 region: CASQRLNGTGIAGELFF. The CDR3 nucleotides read TGCGCCAGTCAGCGGCTCAACGGGACAGGTATAGCCGGGGAGCTGTTTTTT.